This T cell receptor beta chain was identified during a study of PD-L1 blockade in urothelial cancer. Across the whole study: Each blood sample yielded a median of about 140,000 T cells.

TCRdb keeps only in-frame clones here, not all; method: immunoSEQ multiplex PCR. The top ten clones hold approximately 1.7% of a sample with some 19,000 clones, about 83% of them seen once. Time point reported: peripheral blood 6 weeks after treatment start. V dropped 4 bases and J dropped 6 bases, with 10 bases sitting between them. CDR1 is LGHNA and CDR2 is YNFKEQ in the germline V gene. The CDR3 loop spans 13 amino acids. The rearrangement joins TRBV4-2 to TRBJ2-1; D is possibly TRBD2 (6 bases). This clonotype was sampled from a man in his fifties with urothelial cancer. The sequencing used PBMCs, collected around atezolizumab (anti-PD-L1) treatment. CDR3 in amino acids: CASSPAGGNEQFF. The CDR3 DNA sequence: TGTGCCAGCAGCCCCGCCGGGGGCAATGAGCAGTTCTTC.